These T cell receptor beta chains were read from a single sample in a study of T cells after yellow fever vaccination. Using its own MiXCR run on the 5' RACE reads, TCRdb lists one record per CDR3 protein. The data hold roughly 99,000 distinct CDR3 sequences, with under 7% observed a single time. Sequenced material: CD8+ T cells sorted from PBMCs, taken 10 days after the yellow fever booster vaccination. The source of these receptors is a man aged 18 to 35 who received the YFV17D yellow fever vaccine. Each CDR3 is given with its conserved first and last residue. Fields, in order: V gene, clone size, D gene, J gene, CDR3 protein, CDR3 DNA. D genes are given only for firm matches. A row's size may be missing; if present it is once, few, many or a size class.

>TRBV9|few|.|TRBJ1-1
CASSPRGLGDTEAFF
TGTGCCAGCAGTCCCCGGGGCCTCGGGGACACTGAAGCTTTCTTT
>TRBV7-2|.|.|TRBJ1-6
CASSLVPGQPLHF
TGTGCCAGCAGCTTAGTCCCAGGGCAACCCCTCCACTTT
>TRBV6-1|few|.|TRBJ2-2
CASSRQVLTGELFF
TGTGCCAGCAGCAGACAGGTTTTGACCGGGGAGCTGTTTTTT
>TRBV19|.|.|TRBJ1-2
CASRQVNYGYTF
TGTGCCAGTAGACAGGTCAACTATGGCTACACCTTC
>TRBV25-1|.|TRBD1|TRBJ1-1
CASRQGNTEAFF
TGTGCCAGTAGACAGGGGAACACTGAAGCTTTCTTT
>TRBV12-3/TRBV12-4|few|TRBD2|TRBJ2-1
CASRGLPGLAKNEQFF
TGTGCCAGCAGGGGGCTTCCGGGACTAGCGAAAAATGAGCAGTTCTTC
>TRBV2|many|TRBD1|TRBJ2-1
CAENPGQGARDGEQFF
TGTGCCGAGAACCCAGGACAGGGGGCGCGGGACGGTGAGCAGTTCTTC
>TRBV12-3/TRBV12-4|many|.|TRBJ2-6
CASSPPAFGANVLTF
TGTGCCAGCAGCCCCCCAGCGTTCGGGGCCAACGTCCTGACTTTC
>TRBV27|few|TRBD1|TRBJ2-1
CASSWGQGVGEQFF
TGTGCCAGCAGCTGGGGACAGGGAGTCGGTGAGCAGTTCTTC
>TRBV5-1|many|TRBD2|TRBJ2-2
CASSFRGGGELFF
TGCGCCAGCAGTTTCCGCGGGGGCGGGGAGCTGTTTTTT
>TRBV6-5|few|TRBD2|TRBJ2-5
CASSYGTSGQETQYF
TGTGCCAGCAGTTACGGGACTAGCGGCCAAGAGACCCAGTACTTC
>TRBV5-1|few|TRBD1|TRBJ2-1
CASSLIQGAGDNEQFF
TGCGCCAGCAGCTTAATCCAGGGGGCCGGCGACAATGAGCAGTTCTTC
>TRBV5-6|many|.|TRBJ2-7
CASSLHLDTYEQYF
TGTGCCAGCAGCTTGCATCTGGATACCTACGAGCAGTACTTC
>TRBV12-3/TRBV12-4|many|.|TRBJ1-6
CASRHQIQPSYNSPLHF
TGTGCCTCTAGACACCAAATACAACCCTCCTATAATTCACCCCTCCACTTT
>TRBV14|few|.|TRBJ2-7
CASSLTPGFGRAYEQYF
TGTGCCAGCAGCCTAACCCCTGGGTTCGGCAGGGCCTACGAGCAGTACTTC
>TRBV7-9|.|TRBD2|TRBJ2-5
CASSPLAEQETQYF
TGTGCCAGCAGTCCCCTAGCGGAACAAGAGACCCAGTACTTC
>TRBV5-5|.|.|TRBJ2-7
CASSSSLYEQYF
TGTGCCAGCAGCTCCAGCTTGTACGAGCAGTACTTC
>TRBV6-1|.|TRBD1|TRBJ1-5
CASSAKDRGVDQPQHF
TGTGCCAGCAGTGCCAAGGACAGGGGTGTGGATCAGCCCCAGCATTTT
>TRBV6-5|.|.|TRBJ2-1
CASSKGGVEQFF
TGTGCCAGCAGTAAGGGGGGAGTCGAGCAGTTCTTC
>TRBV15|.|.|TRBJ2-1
CATSRDHGSSYNEQFF
TGTGCCACCAGCAGAGATCACGGGAGCTCCTACAATGAGCAGTTCTTC
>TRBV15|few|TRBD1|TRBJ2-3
CATSREDRATDTQYF
TGTGCCACCAGCAGGGAGGACAGGGCCACAGATACGCAGTATTTT
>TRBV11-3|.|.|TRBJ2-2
CASSSTRNTGELFF
TGTGCCAGCAGCTCCACCAGGAACACCGGGGAGCTGTTTTTT
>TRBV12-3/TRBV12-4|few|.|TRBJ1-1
CASSAGVTEAFF
TGTGCCAGCAGTGCAGGGGTAACAGAAGCTTTCTTT
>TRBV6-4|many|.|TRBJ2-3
CASSDSGGADTQYF
TGTGCCAGCAGTGACTCAGGGGGGGCGGATACGCAGTATTTT
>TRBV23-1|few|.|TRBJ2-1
CASSQSTAVGHNEQFF
TGCGCCAGCAGTCAATCGACAGCAGTTGGCCACAATGAGCAGTTCTTC
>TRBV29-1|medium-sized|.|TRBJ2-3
CSVGISGRTDTQYF
TGCAGCGTTGGAATTAGCGGAAGGACAGATACGCAGTATTTT
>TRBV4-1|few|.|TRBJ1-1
CASSQSSRVRPEAFF
TGCGCCAGCAGCCAAAGTAGTAGGGTTCGGCCTGAAGCTTTCTTT
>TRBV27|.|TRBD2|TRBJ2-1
CASSLSGGGAIEQFF
TGTGCCAGCAGTTTATCCGGCGGGGGGGCGATTGAGCAGTTCTTC
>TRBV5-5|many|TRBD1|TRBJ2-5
CASSPRKDRQETQYF
TGTGCCAGCAGCCCGAGAAAGGACAGGCAAGAGACCCAGTACTTC
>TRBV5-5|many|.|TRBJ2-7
CASSWGSYEQYF
TGTGCCAGCAGCTGGGGCTCTTACGAGCAGTACTTC
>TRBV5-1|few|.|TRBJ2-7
CASSWGAGVGEQYF
TGCGCCAGCAGCTGGGGGGCAGGGGTCGGCGAGCAGTACTTC
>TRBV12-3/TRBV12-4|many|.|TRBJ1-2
CASSFSGVGYGYTF
TGTGCCAGCAGTTTCTCAGGGGTCGGCTATGGCTACACCTTC
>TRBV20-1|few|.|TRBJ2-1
CSARGGPSENEQFF
TGCAGTGCTAGGGGGGGCCCCTCGGAGAATGAGCAGTTCTTC
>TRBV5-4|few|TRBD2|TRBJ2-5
CASSGLAGSQETQYF
TGTGCCAGCAGCGGACTAGCGGGGAGCCAAGAGACCCAGTACTTC
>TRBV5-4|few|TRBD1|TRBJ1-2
CASRTGTQGYTF
TGTGCCAGCAGGACAGGGACCCAAGGCTACACCTTC
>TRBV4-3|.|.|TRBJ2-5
CASSQGWTQYF
TGCGCCAGCAGCCAAGGGTGGACCCAGTACTTC
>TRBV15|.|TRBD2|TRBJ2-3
CATSRGIAGGGDTQYF
TGTGCCACCAGCAGAGGGATAGCGGGGGGTGGAGATACGCAGTATTTT
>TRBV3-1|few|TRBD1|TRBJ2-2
CASSSGTGTGELFF
TGTGCCAGCAGCTCCGGGACAGGGACCGGGGAGCTGTTTTTT
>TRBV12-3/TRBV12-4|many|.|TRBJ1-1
CASSFSDTEAFF
TGTGCCAGCAGTTTTTCTGACACTGAAGCTTTCTTT
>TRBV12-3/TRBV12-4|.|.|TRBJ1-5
CASSFGQPQHF
TGTGCCAGCAGTTTCGGTCAGCCCCAGCATTTT
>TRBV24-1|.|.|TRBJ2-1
CATSDLAGPHNEQFF
TGTGCCACCAGTGATTTAGCAGGGCCCCACAATGAGCAGTTCTTC
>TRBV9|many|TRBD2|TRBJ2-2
CASSVAGGELFF
TGTGCCAGCAGCGTAGCGGGGGGAGAGCTGTTTTTT
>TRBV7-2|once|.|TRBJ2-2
CASSFQPAATGELFF
TGTGCCAGCAGCTTTCAGCCGGCCGCGACCGGGGAGCTGTTTTTT
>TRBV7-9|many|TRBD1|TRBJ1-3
CASSLGQGLEHTIYF
TGTGCCAGCAGCCTTGGACAGGGATTGGAACACACCATATATTTT
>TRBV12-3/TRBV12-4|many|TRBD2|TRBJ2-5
CASRVAGGKETQYF
TGTGCCAGCAGAGTAGCGGGGGGGAAAGAGACCCAGTACTTC
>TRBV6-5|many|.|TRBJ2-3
CASSLRHSSTDTQYF
TGTGCCAGCAGTTTGCGACACTCTAGCACAGATACGCAGTATTTT